Shown below are 14 T cell receptor beta chains from a single sample sequenced in a study of CD8 T cells in ankylosing spondylitis. TCRdb processed the 5' RACE reads anew with MiXCR; each CDR3 protein has one entry. The sample lists some 220,000 distinct CDR3 sequences, under 12% occurring once. Sequencing was performed on blood, either unsorted or a sorted T cell fraction (not recorded which). These receptors were obtained from a male donor with ankylosing spondylitis or in good health (not recorded which).

This clonotype was seen a handful of times. The chain has TRBV3-1 and TRBJ2-7; D remains ambiguous. The V gene's germline CDR1 is LGHDT and CDR2 YNNKEL (reference sequence). This CDR3 contains 13 residues. The V and J ends lost 3 bases and 3 bases respectively, with 9 bases between them. The chain's CDR3 is CASSQNRVYEQYF. The CDR3 nucleotides are TGTGCCAGCAGCCAGAATCGAGTCTACGAGCAGTACTTC.

A note on this clonotype: One junction end disagrees with the germline gene, perhaps due to a read error. The V and J genes are TRBV27 and TRBJ2-7; D is uncertain. Germline-derived CDR1 and CDR2 are MNHEY and SMNVEV (reference sequence). There are 13 residues in the CDR3. CDR3 residues: CAGSLDVGYEQYF. The DNA for the CDR3 is TGTGCCGGCAGTTTAGATGTGGGGTACGAGCAGTACTTC.

Many counts were recorded for this clonotype. The CDR3 sequence: CASTLGQANYGYTF. In DNA form, the CDR3 reads TGTGCCAGCACCCTGGGACAGGCTAACTATGGCTACACCTTC. The chain employs TRBV12-3 or TRBV12-4 and TRBJ1-2, with 8 bases fitting TRBD1. Trimming cost V 7 bases and J 0 bases; bases outside gene matches: 4. There are 14 residues in the CDR3.

At least ten counts were recorded for this clonotype. The chain carries TRBV7-8 and TRBJ2-6; tentative D call: TRBD1 (6 bases). This CDR3 is built from 19 residues. Trimming left V 4 bases short and J 1 base short, with 20 bases between. From germline, CDR1 is SGHVS and CDR2 FQNEAQ. For the CDR3, the DNA is TGTGCCAGCAGCTCGGGAACAGGGAAAGAAGGATCTGGGGCCAACGTCCTGACTTTC. Translating gives CASSSGTGKEGSGANVLTF.

This clonotype occurred many times. The chain combines TRBV11-2 with TRBJ2-1; 9 bases line up with TRBD2. The CDR3 loop spans 17 amino acids. Germline V CDR1 and CDR2: SGHAT, FQNNGV. V dropped 3 bases and J dropped 2; count of bases not matched to a gene: 8. CDR3 DNA sequence: TGTGCCAGCAGCTTTAAATGGGCGGGGGGGACCTACAATGAGCAGTTCTTC. Its protein product is CASSFKWAGGTYNEQFF.

This clonotype was picked up a small number of times. The V call is TRBV9, the J call TRBJ2-1; D is possibly TRBD2 (6 bases). CDR1 SGDLS and CDR2 YYNGEE come from the germline V gene. The CDR3 is 15 amino acids. V shed 3 bases and J shed 4 bases, with 14 bases lying between them. DNA of the CDR3: TGTGCCAGCAGCGACGGGAGCCCCTTTTACAATGAGCAGTTCTTC. Residues: CASSDGSPFYNEQFF.

This rearrangement joins TRBV7-2 to TRBJ1-6; tentative D call: TRBD1 (6 bases). The CDR3 contains 12 residues. Germline V gene sequence: CDR1 SGHTA, CDR2 FQGNSA. Deletions cut 1 base from V and 11 bases from J, with 6 bases between. Here the CDR3 reads CASSLDRAPLHF. CDR3 in DNA: TGTGCCAGCAGCTTAGACAGGGCACCCCTCCACTTT.

This clonotype has ten or more counts. The chain is built from TRBV20-1 and TRBJ2-3, with D possibly being TRBD2 (6 bases). The CDR3 covers 18 residues. Germline V gives CDR1 DFQATT, CDR2 SNEGSKA (reference sequence). Trimming shortened V by 3 bases and J by 0 bases, and 22 bases separated the two germline ends. The CDR3 is CSASRPAGRRTSTDTQYF. CDR3 nucleotides: TGCAGTGCTAGCCGGCCAGCGGGTCGCCGGACTAGCACAGATACGCAGTATTTT.

The gene calls are TRBV20-1 and TRBJ2-7; D might be TRBD1 (5 bases). CDR3 size: 14 residues. Trimming removed 6 bases from V and 7 bases from J, with 22 bases in between. The germline V gene encodes CDR1 DFQATT and CDR2 SNEGSKA (reference sequence). Here the CDR3 DNA reads TGCAGTGCAACCCCTAGGGGCCAGGGAATAGAGCAGTACTTC. Protein sequence: CSATPRGQGIEQYF.

At least ten counts were recorded for this clonotype. The CDR3 reads CASGLEGASFTDTQYF. The CDR3 coding sequence is TGTGCCAGCGGGTTGGAGGGCGCCTCTTTCACAGATACGCAGTATTTT. The chain employs TRBV6-1 and TRBJ2-3; tentative D call: TRBD2 (6 bases). The germline V gene encodes CDR1 MNHNS and CDR2 SASEGT. The V end was cut by 8 bases, the J end by 2 bases, with 20 bases between. CDR3 size: 16 residues.

There are many counts of this clonotype. The rearrangement uses TRBV2 and TRBJ2-7, with 9 nucleotides matching TRBD2. Germline trimming cut 8 bases from V and 4 bases from J; bases unmatched to any gene: 21. Looked up from germline, CDR1 is SNHLY and CDR2 is FYNNEI. The CDR3 is 18 residues long. The CDR3 protein is CASSDSGRFGSPEYEQYF. Written as DNA, the CDR3 is TGTGCCAGCTCAGACAGCGGGAGGTTCGGGTCGCCCGAATACGAGCAGTACTTC.

The table lists this clonotype with many counts. The chain uses TRBV5-1 and TRBJ2-7; D may be TRBD1 or TRBD2 (5 bases each). CDR3 length: 15 amino acids. The germline CDR1 and CDR2 sequences are SGHRS and YFSETQ. V lost 4 bases and J 0 bases, leaving 14 bases between the germline ends. The CDR3 here is CASSPGDGSSYEQYF. CDR3 nucleotides: TGCGCCAGCAGCCCTGGGGACGGAAGCTCCTACGAGCAGTACTTC.

This clonotype came up many times. V and J are TRBV12-3 or TRBV12-4 and TRBJ2-5; 9 bases are shared with TRBD1. The CDR3 has 14 residues. V trimming: 8 bases; J trimming: 3 bases; junction bases outside the gene matches: 7. CDR3 region: CASFRGTGKETQYF. The CDR3, as DNA: TGTGCCAGCTTTCGAGGGACAGGGAAAGAGACCCAGTACTTC.

In this sample, this clonotype turned up many times. V usage is TRBV20-1 and J usage is TRBJ1-3; perhaps TRBD1 as D (5 bases). CDR3 length: 13 residues. Trimming took off 6 bases at V and 0 bases at J, with 9 bases between the two ends. Germline CDR1 and CDR2: DFQATT and SNEGSKA (reference sequence). CDR3 in amino acids: CSAREHSGNTIYF. CDR3 in DNA: TGCAGTGCCAGGGAGCACTCTGGAAACACCATATATTTT.